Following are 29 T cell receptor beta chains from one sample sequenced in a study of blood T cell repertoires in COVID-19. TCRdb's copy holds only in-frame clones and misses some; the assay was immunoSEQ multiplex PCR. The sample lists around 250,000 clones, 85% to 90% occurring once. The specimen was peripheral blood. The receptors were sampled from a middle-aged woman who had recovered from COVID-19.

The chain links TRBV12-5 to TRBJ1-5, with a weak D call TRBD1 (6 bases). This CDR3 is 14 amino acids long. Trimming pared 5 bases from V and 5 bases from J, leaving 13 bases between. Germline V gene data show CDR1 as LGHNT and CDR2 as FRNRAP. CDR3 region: CASGQDRRYQPQHF. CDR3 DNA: TGTGCTAGTGGTCAAGACAGGCGTTATCAGCCCCAGCATTTT.

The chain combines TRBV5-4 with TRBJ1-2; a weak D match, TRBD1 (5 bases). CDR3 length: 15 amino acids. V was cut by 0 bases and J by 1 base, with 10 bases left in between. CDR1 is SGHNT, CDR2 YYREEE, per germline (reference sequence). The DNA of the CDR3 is TGTGCCAGCAGCTTGGTCGGGGGAGGTAACTATGGCTACACCTTC. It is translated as CASSLVGGGNYGYTF.

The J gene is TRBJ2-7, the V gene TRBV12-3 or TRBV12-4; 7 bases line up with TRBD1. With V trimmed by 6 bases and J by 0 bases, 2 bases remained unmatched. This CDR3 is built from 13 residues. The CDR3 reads CASSSGGSYEQYV. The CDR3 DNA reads TGTGCCAGCAGCTCAGGGGGCTCCTACGAGCAGTACGTC.

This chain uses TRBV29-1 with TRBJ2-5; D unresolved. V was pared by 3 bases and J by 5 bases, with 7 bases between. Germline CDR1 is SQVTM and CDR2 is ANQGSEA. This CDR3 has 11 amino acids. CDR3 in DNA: TGCAGCGTTGAGAAGAGGGAGACCCAGTACTTC. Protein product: CSVEKRETQYF.

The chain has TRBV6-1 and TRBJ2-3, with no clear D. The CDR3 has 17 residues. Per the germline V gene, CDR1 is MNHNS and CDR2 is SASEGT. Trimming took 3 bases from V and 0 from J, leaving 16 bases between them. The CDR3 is CASSDPSDVISTDTQYF. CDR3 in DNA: TGTGCCAGCAGTGACCCAAGCGACGTCATTAGCACAGATACGCAGTATTTT.

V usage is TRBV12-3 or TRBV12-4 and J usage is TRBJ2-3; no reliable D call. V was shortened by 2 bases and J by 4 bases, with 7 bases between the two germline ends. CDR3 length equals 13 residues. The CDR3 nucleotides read TGTGCCAGCAGTTTAATAGTTCCAGATACGCAGTATTTT. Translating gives CASSLIVPDTQYF.

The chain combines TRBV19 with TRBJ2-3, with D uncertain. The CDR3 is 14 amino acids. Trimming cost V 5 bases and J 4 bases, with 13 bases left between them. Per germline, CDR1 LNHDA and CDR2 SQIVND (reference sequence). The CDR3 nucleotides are TGTGCCAGTAGTCATCCTCCTCCGGCAGATACGCAGTATTTT. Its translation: CASSHPPPADTQYF.

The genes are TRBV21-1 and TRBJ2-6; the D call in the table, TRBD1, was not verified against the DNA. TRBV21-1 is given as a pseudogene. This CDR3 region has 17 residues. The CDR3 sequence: CASSTRVDSSGANVLTF. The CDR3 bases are TGTGCCAGCAGCACAAGGGTAGACAGCTCTGGGGCCAACGTCCTGACTTTC.

CDR3 DNA: TGCGCCAGCAGCTTGGACACCGGGGATGAAGCTTTCTTT. The encoded protein is CASSLDTGDEAFF. The rearrangement uses TRBV5-1 and TRBJ1-1; no clear D gene. The CDR3 length is 13 residues. Germline assignment: CDR1 SGHRS and CDR2 YFSETQ. V lost 0 bases to trimming and J lost 7 bases, with 10 bases between them.

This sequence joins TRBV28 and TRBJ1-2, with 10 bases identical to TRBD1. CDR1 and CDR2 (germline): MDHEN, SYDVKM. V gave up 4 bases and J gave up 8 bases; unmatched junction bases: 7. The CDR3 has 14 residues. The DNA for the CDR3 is TGTGCCAGCAGTTCCGCCGGGACAGGGGCAGGCTACACCTTC. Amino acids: CASSSAGTGAGYTF.

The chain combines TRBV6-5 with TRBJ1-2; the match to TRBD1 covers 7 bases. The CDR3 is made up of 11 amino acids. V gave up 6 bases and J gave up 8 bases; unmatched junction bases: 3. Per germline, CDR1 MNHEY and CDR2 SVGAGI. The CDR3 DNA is TGTGCCAGCAGAAGAGGGGGCGGCTACACCTTC. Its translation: CASRRGGGYTF.

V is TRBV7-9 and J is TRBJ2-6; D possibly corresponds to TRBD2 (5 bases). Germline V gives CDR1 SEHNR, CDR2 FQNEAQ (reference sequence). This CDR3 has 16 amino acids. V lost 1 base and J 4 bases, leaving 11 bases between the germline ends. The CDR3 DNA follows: TGTGCCAGCAGCTTAGTATCGGGGTCCGGGGCCAACGTCCTGACTTTC. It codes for CASSLVSGSGANVLTF.

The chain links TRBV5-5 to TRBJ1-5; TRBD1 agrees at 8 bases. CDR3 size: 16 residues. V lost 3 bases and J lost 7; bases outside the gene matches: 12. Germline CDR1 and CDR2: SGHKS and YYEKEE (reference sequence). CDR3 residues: CASSSRQTGVEQPQHF. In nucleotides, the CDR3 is TGTGCCAGCAGCTCAAGACAGACAGGGGTCGAACAGCCCCAGCATTTT.

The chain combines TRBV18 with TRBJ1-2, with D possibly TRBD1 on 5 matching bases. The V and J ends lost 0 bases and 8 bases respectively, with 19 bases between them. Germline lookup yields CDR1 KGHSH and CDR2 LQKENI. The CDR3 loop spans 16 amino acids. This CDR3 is CASSPPDKAYSEGYTF. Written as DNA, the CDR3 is TGTGCCAGCTCACCACCGGACAAGGCCTATTCGGAAGGCTACACCTTC. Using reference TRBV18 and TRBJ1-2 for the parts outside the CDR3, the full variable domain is NAGVMQNPRHLVRRRGQEARLRCSPMKGHSHVYWYRQLPEEGLKFMVYLQKENIIDESGMPKERFSAEFPKEGPSILRIQQVVRGDSAAYFCASSPPDKAYSEGYTFGSGTRLTVV.

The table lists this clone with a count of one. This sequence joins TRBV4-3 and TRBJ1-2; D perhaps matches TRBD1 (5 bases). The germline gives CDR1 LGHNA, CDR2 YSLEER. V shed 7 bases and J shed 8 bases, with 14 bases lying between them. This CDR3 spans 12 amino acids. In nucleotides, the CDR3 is TGCGCCAGCACCGACCGCTCAGGGGGCTACACCTTC. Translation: CASTDRSGGYTF.

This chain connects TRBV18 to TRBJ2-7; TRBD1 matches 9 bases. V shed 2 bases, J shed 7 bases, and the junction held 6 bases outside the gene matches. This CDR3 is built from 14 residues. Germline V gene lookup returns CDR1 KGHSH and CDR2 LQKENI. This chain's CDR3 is CASSPKGQGGEQYF. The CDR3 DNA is TGTGCCAGCTCACCAAAGGGACAGGGAGGGGAGCAGTACTTC.

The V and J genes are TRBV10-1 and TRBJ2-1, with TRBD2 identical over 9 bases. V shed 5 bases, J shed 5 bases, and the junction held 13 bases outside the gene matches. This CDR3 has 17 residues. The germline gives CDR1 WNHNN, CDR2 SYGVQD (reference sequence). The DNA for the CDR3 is TGCGCCAGCAGTCCGGGCAGTCGGAGCGGGAGGAACAATGAGCAGTTCTTC. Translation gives CASSPGSRSGRNNEQFF.

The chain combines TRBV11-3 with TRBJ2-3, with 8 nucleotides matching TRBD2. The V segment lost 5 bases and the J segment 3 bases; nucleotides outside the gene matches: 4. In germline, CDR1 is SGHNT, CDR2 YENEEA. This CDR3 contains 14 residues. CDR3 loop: CASSPGLATDTQYF. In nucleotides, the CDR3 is TGTGCCAGCAGCCCAGGACTAGCAACAGATACGCAGTATTTT.

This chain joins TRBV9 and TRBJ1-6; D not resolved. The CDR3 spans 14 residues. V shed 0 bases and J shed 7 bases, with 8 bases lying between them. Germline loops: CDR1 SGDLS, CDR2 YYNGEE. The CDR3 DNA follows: TGTGCCAGCAGCGTAGGCGGGGAAAATTCACCCCTCCACTTT. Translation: CASSVGGENSPLHF.

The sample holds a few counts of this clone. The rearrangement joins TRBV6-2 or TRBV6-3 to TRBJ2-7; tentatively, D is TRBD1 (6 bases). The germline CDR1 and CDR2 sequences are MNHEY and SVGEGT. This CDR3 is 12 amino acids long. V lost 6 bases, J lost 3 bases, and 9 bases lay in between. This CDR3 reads CASSPQGYEQYV. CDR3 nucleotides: TGTGCCAGCAGCCCACAGGGCTACGAGCAGTACGTC.

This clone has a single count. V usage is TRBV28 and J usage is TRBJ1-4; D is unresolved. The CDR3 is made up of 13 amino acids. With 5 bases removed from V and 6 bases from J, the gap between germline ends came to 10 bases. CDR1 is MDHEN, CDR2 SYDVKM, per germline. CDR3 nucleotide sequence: TGTGCCAGCAGTCTATACATCTATGAAAAACTGTTTTTT. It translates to CASSLYIYEKLFF.

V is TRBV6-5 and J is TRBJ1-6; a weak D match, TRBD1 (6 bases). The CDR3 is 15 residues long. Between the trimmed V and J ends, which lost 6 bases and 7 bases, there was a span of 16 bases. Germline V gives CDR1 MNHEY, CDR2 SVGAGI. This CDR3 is CASSHRELGNSPLHF. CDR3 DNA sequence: TGTGCCAGCAGCCACAGGGAATTAGGCAATTCACCCCTCCACTTT.

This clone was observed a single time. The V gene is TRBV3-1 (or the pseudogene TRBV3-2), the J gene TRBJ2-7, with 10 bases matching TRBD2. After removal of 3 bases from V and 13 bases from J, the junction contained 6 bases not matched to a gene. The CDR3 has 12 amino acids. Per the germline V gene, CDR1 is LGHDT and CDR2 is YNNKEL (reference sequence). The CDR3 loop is CASSHSSGGAYF. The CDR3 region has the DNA TGTGCCAGCAGCCACTCTAGCGGGGGAGCCTACTTC.

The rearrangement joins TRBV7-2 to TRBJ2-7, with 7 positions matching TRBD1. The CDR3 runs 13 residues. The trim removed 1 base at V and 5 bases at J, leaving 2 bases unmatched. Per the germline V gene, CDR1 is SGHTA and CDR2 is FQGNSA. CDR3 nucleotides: TGTGCCAGCAGCTTAGTAGGGGGCGACGAGCAGTACGTC. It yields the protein CASSLVGGDEQYV.

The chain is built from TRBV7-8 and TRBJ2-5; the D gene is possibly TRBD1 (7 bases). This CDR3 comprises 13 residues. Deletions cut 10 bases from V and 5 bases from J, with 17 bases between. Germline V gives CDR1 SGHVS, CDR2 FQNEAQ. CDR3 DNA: TGTGCCACCGAAGGGGGCGCGGGGGAGACCCAGTACTTC. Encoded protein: CATEGGAGETQYF.

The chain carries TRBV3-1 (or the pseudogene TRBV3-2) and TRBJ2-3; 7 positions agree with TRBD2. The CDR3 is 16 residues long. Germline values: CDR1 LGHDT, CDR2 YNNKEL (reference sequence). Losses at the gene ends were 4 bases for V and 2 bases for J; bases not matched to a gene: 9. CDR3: CASSPRPGTITDTQYF. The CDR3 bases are TGTGCCAGCAGCCCCCGACCCGGGACTATCACAGATACGCAGTATTTT.

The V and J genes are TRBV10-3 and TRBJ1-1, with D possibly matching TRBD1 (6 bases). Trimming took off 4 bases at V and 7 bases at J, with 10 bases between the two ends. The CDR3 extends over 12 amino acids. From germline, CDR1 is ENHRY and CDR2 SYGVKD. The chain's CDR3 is CAISGGRLEAFF. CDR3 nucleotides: TGTGCCATCAGTGGGGGGCGTCTTGAAGCTTTCTTT.

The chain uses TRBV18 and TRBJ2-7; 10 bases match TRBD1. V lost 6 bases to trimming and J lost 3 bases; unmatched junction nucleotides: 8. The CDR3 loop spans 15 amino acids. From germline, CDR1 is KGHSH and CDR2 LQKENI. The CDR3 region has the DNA TGTGCCAGCTCCCCCGGGACAGGGGACATCTACGAGCAGTACTTC. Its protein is CASSPGTGDIYEQYF.

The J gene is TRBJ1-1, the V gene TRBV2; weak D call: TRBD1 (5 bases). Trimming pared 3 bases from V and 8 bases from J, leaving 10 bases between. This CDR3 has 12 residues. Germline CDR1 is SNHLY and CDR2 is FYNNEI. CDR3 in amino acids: CASSEDIPEAFF. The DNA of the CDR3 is TGTGCCAGCAGTGAGGACATCCCGGAAGCTTTCTTT.